The 10 T cell receptor beta chains given below trace back to one sample, sequenced in a study of tumor and adjacent non-tumor tissue in lung cancer. No cell sorting was done before RNA was extracted from the tissue. A modified ARM-PCR protocol with three rounds of nested PCR amplified TCRbeta. TCRdb re-called the multiplex PCR reads through MiXCR, storing one row per CDR3 protein. The sample shows roughly 66,000 distinct CDR3 sequences, around 73% of them seen only once. Sequencing was done on a sample of lung tumor tissue. The receptors here all came from a man aged 55 to 70 with non-small cell lung cancer.

Regarding this clonotype: One end of the junction does not line up with germline, which may come from a read error. The chain couples TRBV11-3 to TRBJ2-3; perhaps TRBD2 as D (5 bases). This CDR3 is built from 16 residues. Germline lookup yields CDR1 SGHNT and CDR2 YENEEA. The CDR3: CTSSSGLADSTDMQYF. DNA of the CDR3: TGTACCAGCAGCTCCGGGCTAGCAGATAGCACAGACATGCAGTATTTT. The complete variable domain, with remaining parts taken from reference TRBV11-3 and TRBJ2-3, reads EAGVVQSPRYKIIEKKQPVAFWCNPISGHNTLYWYLQNLGQGPELLIRYENEEAVDDSQLPKDRFSAERLKGVDSTLKIQPAELGDSAVYLCTSSSGLADSTDMQYFGPGTRLTVL.

Remarks on this clonotype: This may be a read error: a much more frequent sequence differs by one nucleotide. The chain uses TRBV24-1 and TRBJ1-1, with TRBD1 identical over 8 bases. Per germline, CDR1 KGHDR and CDR2 SFDVKD. The CDR3 consists of 15 residues. The CDR3 sequence is CATRLEQGENIEAFF. The CDR3 DNA reads TGTGCCACCAGGCTAGAACAGGGGGAGAACATTGAAGCTTTCTTT.

J is TRBJ1-5 and V is TRBV6-1; 9 bases line up with TRBD1. Germline V CDR1 and CDR2: MNHNS, SASEGT. CDR3 length: 16 amino acids. The junction had 10 bases not matched to a gene; V was cut back by 7 bases and J by 3 bases. CDR3 in amino acids: CASNARDRVLNQPQHF. The CDR3 coding sequence is TGTGCCAGCAATGCACGGGACAGGGTGCTCAATCAGCCCCAGCATTTT.

This clonotype has only a few counts. No conserved phenylalanine or tryptophan ends this CDR3, so it is likely a read error. The genes are TRBV11-2 and TRBJ2-1; D call uncertain. The CDR3 is 14 amino acids. Trimming left V 0 bases short and J 10 bases short, with 13 bases between. Germline lookup yields CDR1 SGHAT and CDR2 FQNNGV. The CDR3 region has the DNA TGTGCCAGCAGCTTAGATCCGGTAGCCTCCGAGCAGTTCTAC. Translation gives CASSLDPVASEQFY.

Comments on this clonotype: One junction end does not reproduce the germline sequence, and a read error may be involved. This chain joins TRBV20-1 and TRBJ2-7; 10 nucleotides match TRBD1. Germline lookup yields CDR1 DFQATT and CDR2 SNEGSKA (reference sequence). The CDR3 has 16 residues. Here the CDR3 reads CSAKRLPGQGPYDQYF. In DNA form, the CDR3 reads TGCAGTGCTAAACGATTGCCGGGACAGGGGCCCTACGACCAGTACTTC.

To note about this clonotype: Given the absence of the conserved phenylalanine or tryptophan at the CDR3 end, a read error is likely. The rearrangement uses TRBV20-1 and TRBJ1-2, with a tentative D call TRBD1 (6 bases). CDR3 length: 14 residues. Germline-derived CDR1 and CDR2 are DFQATT and SNEGSKA (reference sequence). The CDR3 reads CTARPQQGRYGYTL. In DNA form, the CDR3 reads TGCACTGCTAGACCTCAACAGGGTCGCTATGGCTACACCTTA.

The chain joins TRBV29-1 to TRBJ2-6, with D tentatively TRBD2 (5 bases). The CDR3 covers 15 residues. Germline V gene data show CDR1 as SQVTM and CDR2 as ANQGSEA. CDR3 sequence: CSLRVSSLGANVLTF. The CDR3 DNA reads as TGCAGTCTGAGGGTTTCTAGTTTGGGGGCCAACGTCCTGACTTTC.

This chain connects TRBV19 to TRBJ2-7; D uncertain. The CDR3 spans 15 residues. V shed 6 bases and J shed 6 bases, with 21 bases lying between them. CDR1 is LNHDA, CDR2 SQIVND, per germline (reference sequence). The CDR3 region has the DNA TGTGCCAGTAGCCGAGACACCGATCCGACCTTCGAGCAGTACTTC. It yields the protein CASSRDTDPTFEQYF.

This clonotype was counted between two and nine times. This may be a read error: a much more frequent sequence differs by one nucleotide. In DNA form, the CDR3 reads TGTGTCAGCAGCTTAAGTATAAACACCGGGGAGCTGTTTTTT. It yields the protein CVSSLSINTGELFF. J is TRBJ2-2 and V is TRBV11-2; D not resolved. This CDR3 is 14 amino acids long. Looked up from germline, CDR1 is SGHAT and CDR2 is FQNNGV.

This clonotype appeared once. This likely comes from a read error, as the CDR3 has no conserved phenylalanine or tryptophan at its end. The chain uses TRBV5-1 and TRBJ1-4; 7 nucleotides agree with TRBD1. The germline CDR1 and CDR2 sequences are SGHRS and YFSETQ. CDR3 size: 16 residues. CDR3 nucleotide sequence: TGTGCCAGTAGCTTGGGTTTGGCAGGGGGTAATGAAAAACTGTTTCTT. It translates to CASSLGLAGGNEKLFL.